A single sample is the source of the 23 T cell receptor beta chains below, sequenced in a study of spatial heterogeneity in lung cancer. The time point is: sample taken at primary tumor resection. TCRdb re-called the 5' RACE reads through MiXCR, storing one row per CDR3 protein. The sample includes 40,000 to 55,000 distinct CDR3 sequences, roughly 15% of them seen just once. The source material was PBMCs, sampled at surgery. Receptor source: a male donor with early-stage non-small cell lung cancer.

This clonotype has more than one count but fewer than ten. The chain uses TRBV7-8 and TRBJ2-3; the D is unclear. Germline V gene data show CDR1 as SGHVS and CDR2 as FQNEAQ. V lost 1 base and J 3 bases, leaving 8 bases between the germline ends. CDR3 length: 14 amino acids. CDR3 in amino acids: CASSLGVSTDTQYF. The CDR3 DNA is TGTGCCAGCAGCTTAGGGGTTTCAACAGATACGCAGTATTTT.

This clonotype was observed many times. V usage is TRBV9 and J usage is TRBJ2-1; TRBD2 matches 7 bases. Germline loops: CDR1 SGDLS, CDR2 YYNGEE. The CDR3 runs to 13 residues. Germline trimming cut 3 bases from V and 5 bases from J; bases unmatched to any gene: 2. The CDR3 reads CASSGGTNNEQFF. The CDR3 DNA reads TGTGCCAGCAGCGGAGGGACTAACAATGAGCAGTTCTTC.

This clonotype was counted ten times or more. The V and J genes are TRBV5-4 and TRBJ1-1; unclear D gene. V dropped 4 bases and J dropped 4 bases, with 17 bases sitting between them. CDR1 and CDR2 from the germline V gene are SGHNT and YYREEE (reference sequence). The CDR3 totals 15 residues. The CDR3: CASSVGSPGGTEAFF. The CDR3 DNA sequence: TGTGCCAGCAGCGTTGGGTCCCCCGGTGGCACTGAAGCTTTCTTT.

This clonotype was observed many times. The rearrangement uses TRBV6-2 or TRBV6-3 and TRBJ1-1; D remains unclear. Germline values: CDR1 MNHEY, CDR2 SVGEGT. Trimming removed 6 bases from V and 1 base from J, with 9 bases in between. The CDR3 is 13 amino acids. CDR3 amino acids: CASRDRSNTEAFF. CDR3 DNA sequence: TGTGCCAGCAGGGACCGGTCGAACACTGAAGCTTTCTTT.

This clonotype was detected only a few times. V is TRBV4-1 and J is TRBJ2-5; no definite D call. Per the germline V gene, CDR1 is MGHRA and CDR2 is YSYEKL. V lost 1 base and J 5 bases, leaving 14 bases between the germline ends. This CDR3 contains 15 residues. The CDR3 DNA is TGCGCCAGCAGCCAAGGCAGGACGCCCGGGGAGACCCAGTACTTC. This gives the protein CASSQGRTPGETQYF.

This chain connects TRBV5-4 to TRBJ2-7, with 14 bases fitting TRBD2. V trimming: 4 bases; J trimming: 4 bases; junction bases outside the gene matches: 10. The V gene's germline CDR1 is SGHNT and CDR2 YYREEE (reference sequence). The CDR3 is 17 amino acids. The CDR3, as DNA: TGTGCCAGCAGCCGCGGACTAGCGGGAGGCCGCGGGTACGAGCAGTACTTC. This translates into CASSRGLAGGRGYEQYF. The variable domain in full, with the rest retrieved from reference TRBV5-4 and TRBJ2-7, is ETGVTQSPTHLIKTRGQQVTLRCSSQSGHNTVSWYQQALGQGPQFIFQYYREEENGRGNFPPRFSGLQFPNYSSELNVNALELDDSALYLCASSRGLAGGRGYEQYFGPGTRLTVT.

In its sample, this clonotype was seen many times. V usage is TRBV23-1 and J usage is TRBJ2-1; 8 nucleotides agree with TRBD2. TRBV23-1 qualifies as an ORF whose function is uncertain. The CDR3 runs 16 residues. The trim removed 4 bases at V and 9 bases at J, leaving 14 bases unmatched. CDR3 protein: CASSPPGTGGPGEQFF. CDR3 bases: TGCGCCAGCAGTCCCCCCGGAACGGGAGGGCCCGGTGAGCAGTTCTTC.

V and J are TRBV9 and TRBJ1-2; D remains unclear. The CDR3 totals 13 residues. V shed 5 bases and J shed 6 bases, with 14 bases lying between them. Looked up from germline, CDR1 is SGDLS and CDR2 is YYNGEE. CDR3 sequence: CASREGGKNGYTF. The CDR3 DNA sequence: TGTGCCAGCAGGGAGGGCGGGAAGAATGGCTACACCTTC.

This chain uses TRBV2 with TRBJ2-7, with D possibly being TRBD2 (5 bases). Germline V gives CDR1 SNHLY, CDR2 FYNNEI. This CDR3 spans 14 amino acids. Trimming shortened V by 8 bases and J by 6 bases, and 20 bases separated the two germline ends. CDR3 bases: TGTGCCAGCTCTTGGGGAGCGGATCTAAGCGAGCAGTACTTC. Translated, it gives CASSWGADLSEQYF.

This clonotype was detected only a few times. The J gene is TRBJ2-5, the V gene TRBV5-1; D gene uncertain. The germline gives CDR1 SGHRS, CDR2 YFSETQ. V was pared by 0 bases and J by 3 bases, with 6 bases between. This CDR3 has 13 amino acids. The CDR3 region has the DNA TGCGCCAGCAGCTTGGGGGTGAAAGAGACCCAGTACTTC. This encodes CASSLGVKETQYF.

This clonotype was seen a handful of times. V and J are TRBV4-1 and TRBJ2-3; the D gene is possibly TRBD1 (6 bases). Per the germline V gene, CDR1 is MGHRA and CDR2 is YSYEKL. The CDR3 contains 14 residues. V lost 0 bases and J lost 4, with 8 bases in between. The CDR3 spells CASSQETGSDTQYF. CDR3 coding DNA: TGCGCCAGCAGCCAAGAGACAGGTTCAGATACGCAGTATTTT.

This clonotype was observed a few times. V usage is TRBV7-6 and J usage is TRBJ2-7; no reliable D call. V was shortened by 0 bases and J by 0 bases, with 12 bases between the two germline ends. CDR3 length: 16 amino acids. In germline, CDR1 is SGHVS, CDR2 FNYEAQ. As DNA, the CDR3 is TGTGCCAGCAGCTTAGCGTTGGATGCAAACTCCTACGAGCAGTACTTC. This sequence encodes CASSLALDANSYEQYF.

In this sample, this clonotype turned up a few times. The V gene is TRBV20-1, the J gene TRBJ2-1; no definite D call. Looked up from germline, CDR1 is DFQATT and CDR2 is SNEGSKA (reference sequence). V dropped 3 bases and J dropped 8 bases, with 14 bases sitting between them. This CDR3 has 13 residues. The CDR3 coding sequence is TGCAGTGCTAGGGCCCTCTCTCCGCATGAGCAGTTCTTC. Translating it yields CSARALSPHEQFF.

The sample holds many counts of this clonotype. The chain employs TRBV7-8 and TRBJ2-6; D call uncertain. Trimming pared 5 bases from V and 0 bases from J, leaving 14 bases between. CDR3 size: 17 residues. Germline-derived CDR1 and CDR2 are SGHVS and FQNEAQ. The CDR3 spells CASSPALRHSGANVLTF. CDR3 DNA: TGTGCCAGCAGCCCGGCATTGCGGCACTCTGGGGCCAACGTCCTGACTTTC.

This clonotype appeared many times. The chain is built from TRBV28 and TRBJ2-2, with a possible D match to TRBD1 (5 bases). From germline, CDR1 is MDHEN and CDR2 SYDVKM. Trimming cost V 8 bases and J 4 bases, with 11 bases left between them. The CDR3 is 13 amino acids. The CDR3 region has the DNA TGTGCCAGCGGAAGGGGTCCCACCGGGGAGCTGTTTTTT. This gives the protein CASGRGPTGELFF.

The chain carries TRBV9 and TRBJ1-5, with TRBD1 matching over 9 bases. V gave up 3 bases and J gave up 7 bases; unmatched junction bases: 8. The germline V gene encodes CDR1 SGDLS and CDR2 YYNGEE. This CDR3 comprises 15 residues. The CDR3 DNA sequence: TGTGCCAGCAGCGCGGGGACAGGGAGGAACCAGCCCCAGCATTTT. Its protein product is CASSAGTGRNQPQHF.

This clonotype was picked up a small number of times. The rearrangement links TRBV6-7 to TRBJ1-5, with D unclear. TRBV6-7 is designated an ORF whose function remains uncertain. The CDR3 contains 13 residues. V was pared by 6 bases and J by 6 bases, with 12 bases between. CDR3 bases: TGTGCCAGCAGATCGGAGGGAAGTCAGCCCCAGCATTTT. It yields the protein CASRSEGSQPQHF.

The sample holds many counts of this clonotype. V usage is TRBV12-3 or TRBV12-4 and J usage is TRBJ2-5; D ambiguous. V was cut by 3 bases and J by 2 bases, with 10 bases left in between. CDR3 size: 14 residues. CDR3 loop: CASSLLAVQETQYF. Here the CDR3 DNA reads TGTGCCAGCAGTTTGCTCGCGGTTCAAGAGACCCAGTACTTC.

A note on this clonotype: A much larger clone lies one base from this, so it may be a read error. The chain employs TRBV10-3 and TRBJ2-2; 9 bases agree with TRBD1. The CDR3 loop spans 14 amino acids. Germline V gene lookup returns CDR1 ENHRY and CDR2 SYGVKD. This CDR3 reads CAITRQGDTRELFF. CDR3 coding DNA: TGTGCCATCACCAGACAGGGGGACACCCGGGAGCTGTTTTTT.

The chain joins TRBV28 to TRBJ2-1; the match to TRBD2 covers 8 bases. With V trimmed by 5 bases and J by 5 bases, 11 bases remained unmatched. This CDR3 region has 16 residues. Germline CDR1 MDHEN, CDR2 SYDVKM. CDR3 coding DNA: TGTGCCAGCAGTCTAATCTATCTAGCGGGTCACAATGAGCAGTTCTTC. Its protein product is CASSLIYLAGHNEQFF.

CDR3 coding DNA: TGCGCCAGCAGCTTGGTTAGCGGGGGCCTCTCCTACGAGCAGTACTTC. Translation gives CASSLVSGGLSYEQYF. The chain recombines TRBV5-1 with TRBJ2-7; 9 nucleotides match TRBD2. Trimming cost V 0 bases and J 0 bases; bases outside gene matches: 4. The CDR3 contains 16 residues. Germline CDR1 and CDR2: SGHRS and YFSETQ.

A few counts support this clonotype. V is TRBV27 and J is TRBJ2-2; 10 positions match TRBD1. Germline assignment: CDR1 MNHEY and CDR2 SMNVEV (reference sequence). The CDR3 spans 19 residues. After removal of 5 bases from V and 0 bases from J, the junction contained 12 bases not matched to a gene. As DNA, the CDR3 is TGTGCCAGCAGTCCTCGGACAGGGGGAGTCAAAGCGAACACCGGGGAGCTGTTTTTT. Its protein is CASSPRTGGVKANTGELFF.

This clonotype was picked up many times. V is TRBV7-9 and J is TRBJ1-2, with D hard to call. Trimming took off 1 base at V and 4 bases at J, with 10 bases between the two ends. Germline loops: CDR1 SEHNR, CDR2 FQNEAQ (reference sequence). The CDR3 contains 14 residues. The CDR3 bases are TGTGCCAGCAGCTTAGGTCCAGAGATCTATGGCTACACCTTC. Its translation is CASSLGPEIYGYTF.